This T cell receptor beta chain was found in a study of cytomegalovirus exposure and HLA in healthy donors. Study details: There were under 130 million unique TCR beta sequences, drawn from 150 million to 200 million T cells, in an earlier analysis.

60 Vbeta and 13 Jbeta primers were used in PCR. Clones were read by immunoSEQ multiplex PCR, and TCRdb kept only the in-frame ones, dropping some. The data contain about 130,000 clones, roughly 75% of them singletons. The CDR3 length is 15 residues. J gave up 10 bases and V 5 bases, and 13 bases lay outside the gene matches. Germline V CDR1 and CDR2: SGHTA, FQGNSA. This chain connects TRBV7-2 to TRBJ2-1; 8 nucleotides agree with TRBD2. The sequence was obtained from a man in his thirties or forties in good health. The sequencing sample was made of PBMCs. The CDR3 reads CASSLSGSPPGEQFF. The CDR3 DNA reads as TGTGCCAGCAGCCTAAGCGGGAGTCCCCCGGGAGAGCAGTTCTTC.